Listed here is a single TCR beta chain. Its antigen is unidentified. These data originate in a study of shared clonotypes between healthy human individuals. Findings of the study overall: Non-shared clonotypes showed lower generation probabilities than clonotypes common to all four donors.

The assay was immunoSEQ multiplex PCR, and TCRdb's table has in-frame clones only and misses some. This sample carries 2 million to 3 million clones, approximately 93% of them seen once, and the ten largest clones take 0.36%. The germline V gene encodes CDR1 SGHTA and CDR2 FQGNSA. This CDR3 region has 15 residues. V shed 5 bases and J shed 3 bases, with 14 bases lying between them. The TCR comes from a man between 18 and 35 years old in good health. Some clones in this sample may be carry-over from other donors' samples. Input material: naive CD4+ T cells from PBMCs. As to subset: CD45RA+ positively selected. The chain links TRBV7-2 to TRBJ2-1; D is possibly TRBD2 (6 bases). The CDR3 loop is CASSAGTLVYNEQFF. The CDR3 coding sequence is TGTGCCAGCAGCGCCGGGACTCTAGTCTACAATGAGCAGTTCTTC.